This T cell receptor beta chain was sequenced for a study of cytomegalovirus exposure and HLA in healthy donors. On the study more broadly: An early data release held about 85 million unique TCRs from HLA-typed donors. General study results and limits: CMV serostatus stood as the only immune exposure information on hand. What a later analysis showed was that several of the most significant clusters appeared linked to common viral pathogens. High sensitivity and specificity were reportedly achieved when the classifier diagnosed cytomegalovirus status.

Trimming stripped 2 bases from V and 3 bases from J, with 13 bases between. This CDR3 comprises 15 residues. The germline V gene has CDR1 SEHNR and CDR2 FQNEAQ (reference sequence). A multiplex PCR was run with 60 Vbeta primers and 13 Jbeta primers. Here immunoSEQ multiplex PCR was the method, and the copy in TCRdb shows in-frame clones only, minus some. The table has some 180,000 clones, around 83% seen once. Worth noting for this clone: Its cognate antigen is unknown.

The sample consisted of PBMCs. The chain is built from TRBV7-9 and TRBJ1-1; D is unresolved. The TCR comes from a young man in good health and CMV-seropositive. The CDR3 sequence: CASSLRVGQHTEAFF. CDR3 DNA sequence: TGTGCCAGCAGCTTACGTGTTGGGCAGCACACTGAAGCTTTCTTT.